This T cell receptor (beta chain) was sequenced during a study of molecular identifiers for immune sequencing clone quantification. Study details: Five aliquots were made in replicates from the RNA of approximately 20,000 or 98,000 naive CD8 cells, and four were sequenced.

Via MiXCR, TCRdb re-called the PCR reads, giving one row per CDR3 protein. The table lists about 640,000 distinct CDR3 sequences, nearly 20% of them singletons. This clonotype was seen at least ten times. What it binds is unknown. Notes on the study in general: Clonotypes topping 20 RNA copies carried over 98% of effector molecules but under 1% of naive ones.

Naive CD8 libraries were made from roughly 21,000 to 960,000 sorted cells, and they used 10%, 30% or 50% RNA. CD8+CD4-CCR7+CD45RA+ sorting gave the naive CD8 T cells. V was shortened by 0 bases and J by 7 bases, with 27 bases between the two germline ends. Germline V gene sequence: CDR1 LGHNA, CDR2 YSLEER. The CDR3 covers 19 residues. The chain recombines TRBV4-3 with TRBJ1-1, with D perhaps TRBD1 (5 bases). This TCR came from a human donor in good health. Some libraries in this study had Jurkat cell RNA spiked in. Sequenced input: naive CD8+ T cells from blood, with Jurkat cell RNA spiked in. Subset specified: FACS-sorted CD8+CD4-CCR7+CD45RA+ naive T cells. The CDR3 is CASSQDKGLWGTGGSEAFF. In DNA form, the CDR3 reads TGCGCCAGCAGCCAAGATAAAGGTCTTTGGGGTACCGGGGGGAGTGAAGCTTTCTTT.